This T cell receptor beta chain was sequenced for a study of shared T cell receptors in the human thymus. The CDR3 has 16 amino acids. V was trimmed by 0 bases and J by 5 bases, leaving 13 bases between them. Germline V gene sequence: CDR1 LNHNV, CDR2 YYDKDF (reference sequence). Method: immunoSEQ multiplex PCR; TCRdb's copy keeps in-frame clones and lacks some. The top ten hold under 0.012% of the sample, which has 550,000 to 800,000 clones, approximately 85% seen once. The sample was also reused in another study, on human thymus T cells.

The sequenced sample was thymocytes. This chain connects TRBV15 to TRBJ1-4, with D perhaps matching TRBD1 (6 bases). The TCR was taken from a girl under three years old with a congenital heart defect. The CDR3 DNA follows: TGTGCCACCAGCAGAGATATGGGGACAAGGAATGAAAAACTGTTTTTT. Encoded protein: CATSRDMGTRNEKLFF.